The present T cell receptor (beta chain) was sequenced within a study of shared clonotypes between healthy human individuals. The table came from immunoSEQ multiplex PCR; TCRdb's copy has only in-frame clones and leaves some out. This sample has about 2.1 million clones, with roughly 95% found just once. The CDR3 extends over 13 amino acids. Germline-derived CDR1 and CDR2 are SGHDT and YYEEEE. V lost 4 bases and J lost 4, with 9 bases in between. Positive CCR7 selection of CD45RO-negative cells yielded the naive CD8 cells, and terminally differentiated effector memory CD45RA+ cells were excluded. Study-wide results and limits: In a handful of donors, around 5% of naive CD4 clonotypes appeared in common.

Details on this clone: Its antigen is undetermined.

The chain has TRBV5-6 and TRBJ1-5; D gene ambiguous. Input material: naive CD8+ T cells from PBMCs. The sequence was collected from a man aged 18 to 29 in good health. Some clones in this sample may be carry-over from other donors' samples. The CDR3 spells CASSPGENQPQHF. DNA of the CDR3: TGTGCCAGCAGCCCCGGGGAAAATCAGCCCCAGCATTTT.